This T cell receptor (beta chain) was sequenced during a study of CD8 T cells in ankylosing spondylitis. This clonotype was counted a few times. Its cognate antigen is unknown. Findings and limits, study-wide: Peripheral blood samples showed relatively rare disease-linked clones, and these clones were CD8+. Blood from ankylosing spondylitis patients appeared to carry a characteristic roughly 8-variant TCR beta motif. Clones linked to disease were reported to show significant enrichment in matched ankylosing spondylitis synovial fluid.

The CDR3 is made up of 14 amino acids. From germline, CDR1 is DFQATT and CDR2 SNEGSKA (reference sequence). V lost 6 bases, J lost 3 bases, and 8 bases stayed unmatched. For TCR beta, libraries came from quantitative 5'-RACE with molecular barcodes. TCRdb passed the 5' RACE reads through MiXCR, listing each CDR3 protein once. Here the sample spans 800,000 to 900,000 distinct CDR3 sequences, 10% to 15% being singletons. The sample consisted of blood, either unsorted or a sorted T cell fraction (not recorded which). The chain combines TRBV20-1 with TRBJ2-3, with 8 bases identical to TRBD1. The source of this sequence is a male donor with ankylosing spondylitis. The CDR3 sequence: CSAPDRGRTDTQYF. In nucleotides, the CDR3 is TGCAGTGCCCCTGACAGGGGAAGAACAGATACGCAGTATTTT.